One sample yielded the 19 T cell receptor beta chains listed below, sequenced in a study of post-analysis software for immune sequencing data. Prepared TCR beta cDNA libraries contained unique molecular identifiers. Using its own MiXCR run on the PCR reads, TCRdb lists one record per CDR3 protein. The sample lists hundreds of thousands of distinct CDR3 sequences, roughly 45% occurring once. Overall study findings and caveats: In patients, four to six TRBV segments were more frequent than in controls, with TRBV5-6, TRBV5-1 and TRBV20-1 among them.

These TCRs' antigens remain unknown. The sequencing sample was made of blood. Every receptor here comes from a girl under 18 with multiple sclerosis.

The gene calls are TRBV6-6 and TRBJ2-7, with TRBD2 matching over 10 bases. The CDR3 is 14 amino acids. V shed 7 bases and J 2 bases; nucleotides not matched to a gene: 5. Germline V gene sequence: CDR1 MNHNY, CDR2 SVGAGI (reference sequence). The CDR3 sequence is CASNPAGGAYEQYF. CDR3 DNA sequence: TGTGCCAGCAACCCAGCGGGAGGGGCCTACGAGCAGTACTTC.

This clonotype is labeled as large. The chain uses TRBV29-1 and TRBJ2-7; 11 bases are a match to TRBD1. The CDR3 covers 12 residues. Losses at the gene ends were 8 bases for V and 6 bases for J; bases not matched to a gene: 6. Germline V gene lookup returns CDR1 SQVTM and CDR2 ANQGSEA. The CDR3 protein is CSYRTGGPEQYF. The CDR3 DNA follows: TGCAGCTATAGGACAGGGGGCCCCGAGCAGTACTTC.

The chain recombines TRBV28 with TRBJ1-6; unclear D gene. The CDR3 has 14 residues. V lost 7 bases and J lost 9, with 16 bases in between. Germline values: CDR1 MDHEN, CDR2 SYDVKM. Here the CDR3 reads CASTAATTSSPLHF. The DNA for the CDR3 is TGTGCCAGCACCGCAGCGACGACATCTTCACCCCTCCACTTT.

This clonotype was observed a few times. This chain uses TRBV27 with TRBJ2-5, with D possibly being TRBD1 or TRBD2 (5 bases each). Germline values: CDR1 MNHEY, CDR2 SMNVEV (reference sequence). This CDR3 comprises 12 residues. Trimming took off 10 bases at V and 4 bases at J, with 13 bases between the two ends. The CDR3 sequence is CATWGPAETQYF. CDR3 nucleotides: TGTGCCACCTGGGGACCGGCAGAGACCCAGTACTTC.

The chain is built from TRBV7-9 and TRBJ2-5; TRBD2 is a possible D gene (6 bases). Germline CDR1 and CDR2: SEHNR and FQNEAQ (reference sequence). The V gene lost 3 bases and the J gene lost 11 bases, with 22 bases spanning the gap. The CDR3 contains 15 residues. As DNA, the CDR3 is TGTGCCAGCAGCTTCATTATGACGGGGCGGGATGAGCAGTACTTC. This translates into CASSFIMTGRDEQYF.

In its sample, this clonotype was seen a few times. The rearrangement joins TRBV6-5 to TRBJ1-4; 9 nucleotides line up with TRBD1. The V gene end was trimmed by 7 bases and the J gene end by 8 bases; junction bases not matched to a gene: 14. The CDR3 consists of 16 residues. Germline CDR1 MNHEY, CDR2 SVGAGI. CDR3 region: CASTQFAGQGNEKLFF. Here the CDR3 DNA reads TGTGCCAGCACCCAGTTCGCCGGACAGGGGAACGAAAAACTGTTTTTT.

The chain joins TRBV6-2 or TRBV6-3 to TRBJ2-1; 10 bases align to TRBD2. Germline V CDR1 and CDR2: MNHEY, SVGEGT. The CDR3 totals 16 residues. Unmatched junction bases numbered 11, after V lost 5 bases and J lost 7 bases. The DNA of the CDR3 is TGTGCCAGCAGTAACCCGGGGACTAGCGCGAGGAATGAGCAGTTCTTC. It yields the protein CASSNPGTSARNEQFF.

This clonotype was picked up one time. The gene calls are TRBV5-1 and TRBJ2-3; 13 nucleotides match TRBD2. The CDR3 sequence is 17 residues long. V shed 3 bases and J 4 bases; nucleotides not matched to a gene: 8. Per germline, CDR1 SGHRS and CDR2 YFSETQ. The CDR3 loop reads CASSSGQTSGRSDTQYF. The DNA for the CDR3 is TGCGCCAGCAGCTCGGGACAGACTAGCGGGAGGTCAGATACGCAGTATTTT.

V gene TRBV6-2 or TRBV6-3 combines with J gene TRBJ2-7; the D gene is possibly TRBD2 (6 bases). V was clipped by 7 bases and J by 2 bases, with 18 bases between them. Germline-derived CDR1 and CDR2 are MNHEY and SVGEGT. This CDR3 comprises 15 residues. The CDR3 sequence is CASTPGLHSTYEQYF. The CDR3 DNA sequence: TGTGCCAGCACCCCGGGACTTCATTCTACCTACGAGCAGTACTTC.

The rearrangement uses TRBV12-3 or TRBV12-4 and TRBJ2-1; 8 bases match TRBD2. The J segment lost 1 base and the V segment lost 3 bases, leaving 14 bases of the junction unmatched. The CDR3 length is 19 residues. In DNA form, the CDR3 reads TGTGCCAGCAGTTTGCTCGGTCCCGGGACTAGTCTTTCCTACAATGAGCAGTTCTTC. As protein: CASSLLGPGTSLSYNEQFF.

The chain recombines TRBV9 with TRBJ2-7; D is undetermined. Trimming shortened V by 0 bases and J by 2 bases, and 12 bases separated the two germline ends. The CDR3 extends over 15 amino acids. Germline CDR1 is SGDLS and CDR2 is YYNGEE. Here the CDR3 reads CASSVAAPGPYEQYF. DNA for the CDR3: TGTGCCAGCAGCGTAGCTGCCCCAGGACCCTACGAGCAGTACTTC. Looking up the rest from reference TRBV9 and TRBJ2-7 gives the full variable domain: DSGVTQTPKHLITATGQRVTLRCSPRSGDLSVYWYQQSLDQGLQFLIQYYNGEERAKGNILERFSAQQFPDLHSELNLSSLELGDSALYFCASSVAAPGPYEQYFGPGTRLTVT.

This chain uses TRBV12-3 or TRBV12-4 with TRBJ1-4; possible D gene TRBD1, 5 bases. CDR3 length: 13 residues. The V gene lost 6 bases and the J gene lost 10 bases, with 15 bases spanning the gap. The CDR3 nucleotides are TGTGCCAGCAGGGTCATTCAGGGCAGAAAACTGTTTTTT. It yields the protein CASRVIQGRKLFF.

V usage is TRBV18 and J usage is TRBJ2-4; D perhaps matches TRBD1 (6 bases). TRBJ2-7 matches the DNA end more closely, so the J call is doubtful. The CDR3 is made up of 14 amino acids. Germline V CDR1 and CDR2: KGHSH, LQKENI. CDR3 region: CASSPADRNYEQYF. For the CDR3, the DNA is TGTGCCAGCTCACCAGCGGACAGAAACTACGAGCAGTACTTC.

The V and J genes are TRBV20-1 and TRBJ2-5, with D perhaps TRBD2 (5 bases). The CDR3 extends over 15 amino acids. Trimming took off 1 base at V and 5 bases at J, with 17 bases between the two ends. From germline, CDR1 is DFQATT and CDR2 SNEGSKA (reference sequence). Here the CDR3 DNA reads TGCAGTGCTAGAGTAGCCAGTGGGAAGCGGGAGACCCAGTACTTC. Translation: CSARVASGKRETQYF.

The chain carries TRBV20-1 and TRBJ2-2; D may correspond to TRBD1 or TRBD2 (5 bases each). Trimming took 6 bases from V and 5 from J, leaving 16 bases between them. CDR1 and CDR2 (germline): DFQATT, SNEGSKA (reference sequence). This CDR3 is built from 14 residues. CDR3 DNA sequence: TGCAGTGCGGTTAGGGGCCGGGGAACCGGGGAGCTGTTTTTT. Protein product: CSAVRGRGTGELFF.

This clonotype has just a few counts. The chain uses TRBV12-3 or TRBV12-4 and TRBJ1-2; D is unclear. V was clipped by 6 bases and J by 4 bases, with 12 bases between them. The CDR3 length is 13 residues. CDR3 DNA: TGTGCCAGCAGGGGATTGGCGGGCTATGGCTACACCTTC. Its translation is CASRGLAGYGYTF.

The chain has TRBV4-1 and TRBJ1-2; D might be TRBD1 (6 bases). V was cut by 3 bases and J by 5 bases, with 13 bases left in between. In germline, CDR1 is MGHRA, CDR2 YSYEKL. This CDR3 is built from 14 residues. For the CDR3, the DNA is TGCGCCAGCAGCCACACAGGGACGCCGTATGGCTACACCTTC. Translation gives CASSHTGTPYGYTF.

The V call is TRBV27, the J call TRBJ1-2, with TRBD1 identical over 7 bases. This CDR3 is 13 amino acids long. The ends lost 5 bases at V and 6 bases at J; junction bases unmatched: 6. The germline V gene encodes CDR1 MNHEY and CDR2 SMNVEV (reference sequence). CDR3 sequence reads: CASSMGDRNGYTF. The DNA for the CDR3 is TGTGCCAGCAGTATGGGGGACAGAAATGGCTACACCTTC.

V and J are TRBV4-2 and TRBJ2-3, with D possibly being TRBD2 (6 bases). Germline V gives CDR1 LGHNA, CDR2 YNFKEQ. The CDR3 is 14 residues long. Trimming removed 0 bases from V and 5 bases from J, with 9 bases in between. CDR3 sequence: CASSQDLEGDTQYF. The CDR3 bases are TGTGCCAGCAGCCAAGATCTGGAGGGAGATACGCAGTATTTT.